This T cell receptor beta chain was identified in a study of blood T cell repertoires in COVID-19. Study background: Acute and convalescent COVID-19 samples came from the United States, Italy and Spain. T cells, B-cell-depleted T cells, or PBMCs provided the cDNA or gDNA that served as material.

After removal of 5 bases from V and 4 bases from J, the junction contained 5 bases not matched to a gene. This CDR3 is built from 13 residues. Looked up from germline, CDR1 is ENHRY and CDR2 is SYGVKD. Original handling: Amplification from reference gene primers served as the basis for estimated nucleated cell counts. Using immunoSEQ multiplex PCR, the repertoire was profiled, and TCRdb retains in-frame clones only, with some absent. D and trimming were read from the DNA, whereas the V and J calls and clone size are those reported in that table. The sample has under 200,000 clones, about 87% seen once. Patients of the Seattle cohort, enrolled during active infection, were followed longitudinally.

This chain uses TRBV10-3 with TRBJ2-7; TRBD1 matches 7 bases. The clonotype comes from a man aged 55-75 years with COVID-19, enrolled during active disease. Sequencing was done on a sample of peripheral blood. The CDR3 DNA is TGTGCCATCAGTCGACAGGGACGATACGAGCAGTACTTC. Protein: CAISRQGRYEQYF.